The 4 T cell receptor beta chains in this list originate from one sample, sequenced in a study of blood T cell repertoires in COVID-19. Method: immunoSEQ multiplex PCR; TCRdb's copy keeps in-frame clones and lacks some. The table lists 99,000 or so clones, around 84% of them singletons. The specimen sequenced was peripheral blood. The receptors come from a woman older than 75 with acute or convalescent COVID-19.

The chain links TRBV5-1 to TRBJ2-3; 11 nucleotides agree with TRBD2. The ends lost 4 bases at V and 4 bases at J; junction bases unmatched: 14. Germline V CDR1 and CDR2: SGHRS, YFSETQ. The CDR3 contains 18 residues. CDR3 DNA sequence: TGCGCCAGCAGCAATCCGGGACTAGCGGCGCACGGGGCAGATACGCAGTATTTT. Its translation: CASSNPGLAAHGADTQYF.

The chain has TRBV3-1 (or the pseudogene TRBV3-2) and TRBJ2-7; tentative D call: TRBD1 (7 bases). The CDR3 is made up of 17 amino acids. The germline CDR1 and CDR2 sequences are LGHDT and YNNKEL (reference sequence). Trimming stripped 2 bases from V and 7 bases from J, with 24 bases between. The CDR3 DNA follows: TGTGCCAGCAGCCAAACAGGGACCTCGACAGGGACTGGGGAGCAGTACTTC. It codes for CASSQTGTSTGTGEQYF.

CDR3 DNA: TGTGCCAGCAGCCAAGAGGGACTAGCGGATGAGCAGTTCTTC. Translating gives CASSQEGLADEQFF. The V call is TRBV3-1 (or the pseudogene TRBV3-2), the J call TRBJ2-1, with 11 bases aligning to TRBD2. Per the germline V gene, CDR1 is LGHDT and CDR2 is YNNKEL (reference sequence). This CDR3 region has 14 residues. With 0 bases clipped from V and 8 bases from J, the junction kept 0 bases outside the gene matches.

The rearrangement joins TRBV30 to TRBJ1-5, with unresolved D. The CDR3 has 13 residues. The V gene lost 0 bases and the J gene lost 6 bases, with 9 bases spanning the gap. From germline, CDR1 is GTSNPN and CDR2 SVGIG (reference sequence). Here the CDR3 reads CAWSVEGGQPQHF. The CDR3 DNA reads TGTGCCTGGAGTGTGGAGGGAGGTCAGCCCCAGCATTTT.